These 30 T cell receptor beta chains were sequenced from one sample in a study of beta chain features in type 1 diabetes. Sequenced material consisted of expressed TCRB transcripts (all of the isolated RNA was reverse transcribed). The assay was immunoSEQ multiplex PCR, and TCRdb's table has in-frame clones only and misses some. The repertoire holds 900,000 or so clones, with about a sixth as singletons. The source material was naive CD4+ T cells from blood. The receptors were sampled from a woman aged 18-30 years in good health.

The chain is built from TRBV19 and TRBJ2-3; D is tentatively TRBD1 or TRBD2 (5 bases each). Per the germline V gene, CDR1 is LNHDA and CDR2 is SQIVND (reference sequence). V lost 3 bases and J lost 1, with 11 bases in between. The CDR3 is 15 residues long. The CDR3 sequence: CASSITGDGTDTQYF. CDR3 in DNA: TGTGCCAGTAGTATCACTGGGGACGGCACAGATACGCAGTATTTT.

The chain joins TRBV27 to TRBJ1-1; possible D gene TRBD1, 5 bases. There are 14 residues in the CDR3. The germline gives CDR1 MNHEY, CDR2 SMNVEV (reference sequence). V was trimmed by 6 bases and J by 2 bases, leaving 13 bases between them. This CDR3 reads CASSSGPSNTEAFF. CDR3 sequence (DNA): TGTGCCAGCAGCTCGGGACCGAGTAACACTGAAGCTTTCTTT.

J is TRBJ1-4 and V is TRBV7-6; tentatively, D is TRBD1 (5 bases). Looked up from germline, CDR1 is SGHVS and CDR2 is FNYEAQ. The CDR3 consists of 14 residues. Trimming removed 5 bases from V and 7 bases from J, with 14 bases in between. The CDR3 nucleotides read TGTGCCAGCAGCCCTGGGGGGTTCGGTGAAAAACTGTTTTTT. This gives the protein CASSPGGFGEKLFF. Combining the CDR3 with reference TRBV7-6 and TRBJ1-4 gives the whole variable domain GAGVSQSPRYKVTKRGQDVALRCDPISGHVSLYWYRQALGQGPEFLTYFNYEAQQDKSGLPNDRFSAERPEGSISTLTIQRTEQRDSAMYRCASSPGGFGEKLFFGSGTQLSVL.

This sequence joins TRBV5-1 and TRBJ2-1; the D gene could be TRBD1 or TRBD2 (6 bases each). Between the trimmed V and J ends, which lost 3 bases and 7 bases, there was a span of 23 bases. There are 17 residues in the CDR3. Germline CDR1 and CDR2: SGHRS and YFSETQ. The CDR3 coding sequence is TGCGCCAGCAGCTCGGGGGCGCAGTGGGCGGGAAATAATGAGCAGTTCTTC. The encoded protein is CASSSGAQWAGNNEQFF.

The genes are TRBV7-2 and TRBJ2-2, with a tentative D call TRBD2 (5 bases). This CDR3 is 15 amino acids long. Per germline, CDR1 SGHTA and CDR2 FQGNSA. V was clipped by 3 bases and J by 8 bases, with 16 bases between them. The CDR3 reads CASSLQPGSMGELFF. The CDR3 DNA is TGTGCCAGCAGCTTGCAACCGGGGAGTATGGGGGAGCTGTTTTTT.

There are many counts of this clone. Germline and junction disagree at one end, which may indicate a read error. The chain links TRBV13 to TRBJ1-2; D gene uncertain. The CDR3 is 8 residues long. Germline CDR1 PRHDT, CDR2 FYEKMQ (reference sequence). The CDR3 spells CASSSGVF. In DNA form, the CDR3 reads TGTGCCAGCAGCTCCGGGGTCTTC.

This chain connects TRBV28 to TRBJ2-1, with TRBD2 identical over 7 bases. V lost 0 bases, J lost 1 base, and 6 bases stayed unmatched. The CDR3 has 17 residues. Germline values: CDR1 MDHEN, CDR2 SYDVKM. The CDR3 nucleotides are TGTGCCAGCAGTTTATGGGGGTCTAGCGGATCCTACAATGAGCAGTTCTTC. Protein: CASSLWGSSGSYNEQFF.

This clone showed up just a few times. This chain joins TRBV5-4 and TRBJ2-2; no clear D gene. Germline V lookup: CDR1 SGHNT, CDR2 YYREEE (reference sequence). Trimming cost V 4 bases and J 3 bases, with 4 bases left between them. The CDR3 spans 12 residues. CDR3 sequence: CASSLHTGELFF. The DNA for the CDR3 is TGTGCCAGCAGCCTCCACACCGGGGAGCTGTTTTTT.

This clone turned up a few times. The V call is TRBV6-5, the J call TRBJ1-2; no reliable D call. Trimming removed 6 bases at V and 3 bases at J, with 11 bases between. CDR3 length: 13 residues. Germline CDR1 reads MNHEY; CDR2 reads SVGAGI. The CDR3 is CASRPGWDYGYTF. The CDR3 DNA sequence: TGTGCCAGCAGGCCCGGGTGGGACTATGGCTACACCTTC.

This clone was found a few times. The chain recombines TRBV4-2 with TRBJ2-5; 7 nucleotides line up with TRBD2. Per germline, CDR1 LGHNA and CDR2 YNFKEQ. The CDR3 extends over 15 amino acids. The trim removed 4 bases at V and 3 bases at J, leaving 8 bases unmatched. DNA for the CDR3: TGTGCCAGCAGCCCGCAAGCGGGGTCTGAAGAGACCCAGTACTTC. Protein product: CASSPQAGSEETQYF.

The genes are TRBV7-2 and TRBJ1-1, with 7 bases fitting TRBD1. The CDR3 length is 13 residues. The germline V gene has CDR1 SGHTA and CDR2 FQGNSA. With V trimmed by 5 bases and J by 8 bases, 8 bases remained unmatched. CDR3 amino acids: CASSRRDREEAFF. Written as DNA, the CDR3 is TGTGCCAGCAGCCGGCGGGACAGAGAAGAAGCTTTCTTT.

This clone was detected only a few times. The chain is built from TRBV7-9 and TRBJ2-7, with 7 bases aligning to TRBD2. V shed 3 bases, J shed 7 bases, and the junction held 15 bases outside the gene matches. This CDR3 has 16 amino acids. Looked up from germline, CDR1 is SEHNR and CDR2 is FQNEAQ (reference sequence). As DNA, the CDR3 is TGTGCCAGCAGCTTTCGAGGGGAGGGATCTTTGAAGGAGCAGTACTTC. It codes for CASSFRGEGSLKEQYF. Variable domain in full (rest from reference TRBV7-9 and TRBJ2-7): DTGVSQNPRHKITKRGQNVTFRCDPISEHNRLYWYRQTLGQGPEFLTYFQNEAQLEKSRLLSDRFSAERPKGSFSTLEIQRTEQGDSAMYLCASSFRGEGSLKEQYFGPGTRLTVT.

The V call is TRBV28, the J call TRBJ2-3; D possibly corresponds to TRBD2 (6 bases). CDR3 size: 12 residues. From germline, CDR1 is MDHEN and CDR2 SYDVKM. In nucleotides, the CDR3 is TGTGCGTCGGGAGCTTCCGTGGCTACGCAGTATTTT. Its protein product is CASGASVATQYF.

The J gene is TRBJ2-7, the V gene TRBV7-2; D is unclear. The CDR3 is made up of 13 amino acids. Trimming stripped 1 base from V and 9 bases from J, with 13 bases between. CDR1 is SGHTA, CDR2 FQGNSA, per germline. For the CDR3, the DNA is TGTGCCAGCAGCTTAGACCCCCTTGTGGGGCAGTACTTC. Its translation: CASSLDPLVGQYF. Together with reference TRBV7-2 and TRBJ2-7, the CDR3 gives the full variable domain: GAGVSQSPSNKVTEKGKDVELRCDPISGHTALYWYRQSLGQGLEFLIYFQGNSAPDKSGLPSDRFSAERTGGSVSTLTIQRTQQEDSAVYLCASSLDPLVGQYFGPGTRLTVT.

J is TRBJ2-5 and V is TRBV7-2, with D tentatively TRBD1 (6 bases). The CDR3 spans 13 residues. Deletions cut 8 bases from V and 5 bases from J, with 15 bases between. Germline V gene lookup returns CDR1 SGHTA and CDR2 FQGNSA. CDR3 in DNA: TGTGCCAGCGCCACAGGGTGGGGGGAGACCCAGTACTTC. This gives the protein CASATGWGETQYF.

This clone was detected only a few times. The chain joins TRBV15 to TRBJ1-1; D unresolved. V was trimmed by 0 bases and J by 11 bases, leaving 16 bases between them. Germline V CDR1 and CDR2: LNHNV, YYDKDF (reference sequence). The CDR3 length is 14 residues. The CDR3 loop is CATSRDRASLVAFF. Written as DNA, the CDR3 is TGTGCCACCAGCAGAGATAGGGCAAGCCTGGTGGCTTTCTTT. Complete variable domain (other parts from reference TRBV15 and TRBJ1-1): DAMVIQNPRYQVTQFGKPVTLSCSQTLNHNVMYWYQQKSSQAPKLLFHYYDKDFNNEADTPDNFQSRRPNTSFCFLDIRSPGLGDTAMYLCATSRDRASLVAFFGQGTRLTVV.

The CDR3 region is CASSARQGAHTGELFF. The CDR3 DNA sequence: TGTGCCAGCAGCGCCAGACAGGGGGCTCACACCGGGGAGCTGTTTTTT. V usage is TRBV9 and J usage is TRBJ2-2; TRBD1 matches 10 bases. This CDR3 has 16 amino acids. V dropped 3 bases and J dropped 3; count of bases not matched to a gene: 5. Germline CDR1 and CDR2: SGDLS and YYNGEE.

In its sample, this clone was seen a few times. The chain carries TRBV5-6 and TRBJ1-2; D uncertain. The length of the CDR3 is 14 residues. The germline V and J ends were trimmed by 0 bases and 4 bases, with 10 bases remaining between them. Germline V lookup: CDR1 SGHDT, CDR2 YYEEEE. The CDR3 spells CASSLGRGFYGYTF. CDR3 DNA sequence: TGTGCCAGCAGCTTGGGACGGGGATTCTATGGCTACACCTTC.

The rearrangement uses TRBV28 and TRBJ1-5, with D unresolved. V shed 3 bases and J shed 5 bases, with 11 bases lying between them. The CDR3 covers 14 residues. Per germline, CDR1 MDHEN and CDR2 SYDVKM. CDR3: CASSFPAADQPQHF. CDR3 bases: TGTGCCAGCAGTTTCCCGGCAGCCGATCAGCCCCAGCATTTT.

With regard to this clone: Other DNA sequences in the same sample also yield this CDR3. The V call is TRBV7-2, the J call TRBJ2-5, with 8 bases lining up with TRBD1. The V segment lost 1 base and the J segment 1 base; nucleotides outside the gene matches: 5. This CDR3 contains 16 residues. The germline gives CDR1 SGHTA, CDR2 FQGNSA. CDR3 loop: CASSLDDRGLQETQYF. The DNA of the CDR3 is TGTGCCAGCAGCTTAGATGACAGGGGTCTCCAAGAGACCCAGTACTTC.

A few counts support this clone. The J gene is TRBJ1-2, the V gene TRBV9; no reliable D call. Trimming shortened V by 3 bases and J by 5 bases, and 11 bases separated the two germline ends. The CDR3 consists of 13 residues. CDR1 is SGDLS and CDR2 is YYNGEE in the germline V gene. The CDR3 region is CASSALEGYGYTF. CDR3 DNA sequence: TGTGCCAGCAGCGCCTTGGAGGGTTATGGCTACACCTTC.

CDR3 nucleotides: TGCGCCAGCAGCTTGGATCCGGCGAGCACAGATACGCAGTATTTT. Translating gives CASSLDPASTDTQYF. This rearrangement joins TRBV5-1 to TRBJ2-3; D is uncertain. The germline V gene has CDR1 SGHRS and CDR2 YFSETQ. V was trimmed by 0 bases and J by 0 bases, leaving 8 bases between them. CDR3 length: 15 amino acids.

The chain has TRBV4-2 and TRBJ1-4; the match to TRBD1 covers 9 bases. In germline, CDR1 is LGHNA, CDR2 YNFKEQ. V was pared by 2 bases and J by 6 bases, with 7 bases of the junction left unmatched. The CDR3 spans 16 residues. CDR3 protein: CASSQPPGQGDEKLFF. The DNA of the CDR3 is TGTGCCAGCAGCCAACCTCCGGGACAGGGAGATGAAAAACTGTTTTTT.

A few counts support this clone. This sample also contains other DNA sequences that code for the same CDR3. The rearrangement links TRBV7-3 to TRBJ2-1, with a weak D call TRBD2 (6 bases). Germline V gives CDR1 SGHTA, CDR2 FQGTGA. This CDR3 region has 15 residues. The V gene lost 2 bases and the J gene lost 0 bases, with 8 bases spanning the gap. The CDR3 spells CASSLAGSSYNEQFF. The CDR3 DNA reads as TGTGCCAGCAGCTTAGCGGGGAGCTCCTACAATGAGCAGTTCTTC.

Only a few counts were recorded for this clone. This chain joins TRBV5-1 and TRBJ2-1; TRBD2 aligns across 10 bases. V lost 4 bases, J lost 7 bases, and 8 bases stayed unmatched. This CDR3 has 15 residues. CDR1 is SGHRS and CDR2 is YFSETQ in the germline V gene. The CDR3 protein is CASSSLAGANNEQFF. The CDR3 DNA reads TGCGCCAGCAGCAGTCTAGCGGGAGCTAATAATGAGCAGTTCTTC.

This clone was observed a handful of times. The rearrangement joins TRBV18 to TRBJ1-2, with 7 positions matching TRBD1. The CDR3 is made up of 15 amino acids. V dropped 3 bases and J dropped 5; count of bases not matched to a gene: 9. CDR1 is KGHSH, CDR2 LQKENI, per germline. The CDR3 nucleotides are TGTGCCAGCTCACCCAGGATTGGACAGGATTATGGCTACACCTTC. This translates into CASSPRIGQDYGYTF.

This clone was counted between two and nine times. This chain links TRBV14 with TRBJ2-7, with unresolved D. The CDR3 extends over 14 amino acids. Trimming removed 1 base at V and 6 bases at J, with 13 bases between. Germline V gene lookup returns CDR1 SGHDN and CDR2 FVKESK. The CDR3 region is CASSQGRLAVEQYF. The CDR3 DNA is TGTGCCAGCAGCCAAGGCAGGCTTGCGGTCGAGCAGTACTTC. Together with reference TRBV14 and TRBJ2-7, the CDR3 gives the full variable domain: EAGVTQFPSHSVIEKGQTVTLRCDPISGHDNLYWYRRVMGKEIKFLLHFVKESKQDESGMPNNRFLAERTGGTYSTLKVQPAELEDSGVYFCASSQGRLAVEQYFGPGTRLTVT.

This clone was picked up a small number of times. This chain joins TRBV7-3 and TRBJ2-1; 10 nucleotides line up with TRBD2. V gave up 5 bases and J gave up 3 bases; unmatched junction bases: 10. CDR3 length equals 17 residues. Germline-derived CDR1 and CDR2 are SGHTA and FQGTGA. Written as DNA, the CDR3 is TGTGCCAGCAGCCTCTACGGACTAGCGGACCACTACAATGAGCAGTTCTTC. This codes for CASSLYGLADHYNEQFF.

This rearrangement joins TRBV5-4 to TRBJ2-5; TRBD2 matches at 10 bases. Losses at the gene ends were 2 bases for V and 5 bases for J; bases not matched to a gene: 6. The CDR3 totals 15 residues. Germline V CDR1 and CDR2: SGHNT, YYREEE (reference sequence). For the CDR3, the DNA is TGTGCCAGCAGCTTAAAGCTAGCGGGAGATGAGACCCAGTACTTC. Amino acids: CASSLKLAGDETQYF.

This sequence joins TRBV10-3 and TRBJ2-5; D not resolved. The last part of the DNA fits TRBJ2-7 better; the J call may be wrong. CDR1 ENHRY and CDR2 SYGVKD come from the germline V gene. The CDR3 contains 13 residues. This CDR3 reads CAAQDTESYEQYF. CDR3 sequence (DNA): TGTGCCGCCCAAGACACCGAATCCTACGAGCAGTACTTC.